This T cell receptor (beta chain) was sequenced during a study of T-cell memory formation after mild COVID-19. Constant-segment primers and 5'RACE yielded cDNA libraries for TCR alpha and TCR beta, each carrying sample barcodes and UMIs. TCRdb recomputed calls from the 5' RACE reads with MiXCR, one row per CDR3 protein. The sample lists about 400,000 distinct CDR3 sequences; approximately 19% were seen once. The germline V and J ends were trimmed by 6 bases and 0 bases, with 8 bases remaining between them. This CDR3 spans 13 amino acids. This clonotype was observed a handful of times. The sequenced material came from PBMCs or a T cell subset sorted from them (not recorded which). This receptor was taken from a young man who had mild COVID-19 (a few samples of this study predate the infection). Cell type and time point are not known. The V gene is TRBV12-3 or TRBV12-4, the J gene TRBJ2-5; D might be TRBD2 (5 bases). CDR3: CASSRLYQETQYF. CDR3 nucleotides: TGTGCCAGCAGCCGACTATACCAAGAGACCCAGTACTTC.